Listed here is a single TCR beta chain. Germline CDR1 is SGHRS and CDR2 is YFSETQ. The ends lost 1 base at V and 0 bases at J; junction bases unmatched: 3. CDR3 length: 15 residues. The entry originates in a study of control samples from healthy donors and cancer patients. Libraries were prepared by immunoSEQ multiplex PCR; TCRdb keeps only in-frame clonotypes and omits some of them. The repertoire includes about 160,000 clones, about 87% of them detected once, and about 12% sits in the top ten. The V gene is TRBV5-1, the J gene TRBJ2-5; the match to TRBD1 covers 7 bases. The TCR originated in a man between 25 and 39 years old in good health. Material: blood. The CDR3 DNA reads TGCGCCAGCAGCTTGTCCGGGACAGACCAAGAGACCCAGTACTTC. Its translation is CASSLSGTDQETQYF.